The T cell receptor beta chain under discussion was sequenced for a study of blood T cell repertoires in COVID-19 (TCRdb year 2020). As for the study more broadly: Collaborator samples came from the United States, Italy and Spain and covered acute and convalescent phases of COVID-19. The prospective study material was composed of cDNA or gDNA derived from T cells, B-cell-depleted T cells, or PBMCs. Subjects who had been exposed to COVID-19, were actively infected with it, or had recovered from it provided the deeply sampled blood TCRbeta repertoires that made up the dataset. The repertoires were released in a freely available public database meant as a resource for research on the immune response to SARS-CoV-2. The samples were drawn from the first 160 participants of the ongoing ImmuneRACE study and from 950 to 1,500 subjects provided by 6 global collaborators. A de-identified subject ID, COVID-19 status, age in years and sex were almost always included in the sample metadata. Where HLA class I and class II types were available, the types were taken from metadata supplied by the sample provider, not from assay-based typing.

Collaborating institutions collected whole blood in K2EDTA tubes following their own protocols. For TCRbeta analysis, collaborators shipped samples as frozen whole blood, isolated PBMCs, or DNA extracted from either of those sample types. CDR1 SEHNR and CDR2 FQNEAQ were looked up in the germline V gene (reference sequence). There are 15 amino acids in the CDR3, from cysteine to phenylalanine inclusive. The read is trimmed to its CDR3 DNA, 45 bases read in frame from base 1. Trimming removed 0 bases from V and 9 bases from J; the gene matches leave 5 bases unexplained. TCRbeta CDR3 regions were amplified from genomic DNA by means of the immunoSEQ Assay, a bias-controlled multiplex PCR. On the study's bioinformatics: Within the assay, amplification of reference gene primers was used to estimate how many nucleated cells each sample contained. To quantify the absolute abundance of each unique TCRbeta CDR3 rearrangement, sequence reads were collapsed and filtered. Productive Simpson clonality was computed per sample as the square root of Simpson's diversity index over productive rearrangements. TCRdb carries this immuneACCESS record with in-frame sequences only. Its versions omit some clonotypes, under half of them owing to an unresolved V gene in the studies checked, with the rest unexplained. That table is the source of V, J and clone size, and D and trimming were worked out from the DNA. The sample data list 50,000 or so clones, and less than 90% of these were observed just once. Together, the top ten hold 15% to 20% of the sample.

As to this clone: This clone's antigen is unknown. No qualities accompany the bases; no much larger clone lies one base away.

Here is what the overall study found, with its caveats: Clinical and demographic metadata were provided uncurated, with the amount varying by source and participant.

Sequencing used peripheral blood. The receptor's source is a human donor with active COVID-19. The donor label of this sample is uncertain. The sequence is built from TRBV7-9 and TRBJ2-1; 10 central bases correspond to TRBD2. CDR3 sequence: CASSLASGGASEQFF. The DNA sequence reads TGTGCCAGCAGCTTAGCGAGCGGGGGGGCTAGTGAGCAGTTCTTC.